One and the same sample provided the 3 T cell receptor beta chains below, sequenced in a study of OX40 agonist ivuxolimab in advanced cancers. Assay: immunoSEQ multiplex PCR; the TCRdb copy retains only in-frame clones and omits some. The profile covers 60,000 or so clones, with 86% appearing a single time and about 1% taken by the ten largest. The sequences come from CD4+ or CD8+ T cells sorted from blood, collected in a trial of the OX40 agonist ivuxolimab. These TCRs come from an adult with an advanced solid tumor such as melanoma, head and neck, liver or kidney cancer.

The rearrangement joins TRBV7-2 to TRBJ2-5, with D perhaps matching TRBD1 (5 bases). This CDR3 is 15 amino acids long. V was clipped by 3 bases and J by 0 bases, with 11 bases between them. Germline V CDR1 and CDR2: SGHTA, FQGNSA. Written as DNA, the CDR3 is TGTGCCAGCAGCTTTAGACAGACGTACCAAGAGACCCAGTACTTC. Translation gives CASSFRQTYQETQYF.

The chain uses TRBV9 and TRBJ2-7, with 8 bases identical to TRBD2. V was clipped by 4 bases and J by 2 bases; unmatched bases: 8. CDR1 is SGDLS, CDR2 YYNGEE, per germline. The CDR3 is 15 residues long. CDR3 DNA: TGTGCCAGCAGCTCCCGGGAGGGAGGGCCCTACGAGCAGTACTTC. Protein sequence: CASSSREGGPYEQYF.

The rearrangement uses TRBV10-3 and TRBJ2-7; 7 bases fit TRBD2. This CDR3 has 14 residues. Germline assignment: CDR1 ENHRY and CDR2 SYGVKD. With 6 bases clipped from V and 6 bases from J, the junction kept 11 bases outside the gene matches. Here the CDR3 reads CAISQDPGRGEQYF. The CDR3 DNA sequence: TGTGCCATCAGCCAGGACCCTGGGAGGGGCGAGCAGTACTTC.